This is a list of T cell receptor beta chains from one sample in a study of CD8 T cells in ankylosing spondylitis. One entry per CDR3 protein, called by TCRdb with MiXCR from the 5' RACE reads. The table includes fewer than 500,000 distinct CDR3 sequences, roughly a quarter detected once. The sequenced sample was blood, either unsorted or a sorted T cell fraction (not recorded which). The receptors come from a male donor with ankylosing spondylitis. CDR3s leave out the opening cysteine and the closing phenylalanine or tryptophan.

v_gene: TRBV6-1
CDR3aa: ASSRGGLGTEAF

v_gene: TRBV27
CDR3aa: ASSFSRTGGDEQY

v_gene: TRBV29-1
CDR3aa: SVKTGWDTEAF

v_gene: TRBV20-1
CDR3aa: SAREEPGAAQY

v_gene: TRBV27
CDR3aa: ASSLNGPNEKLF

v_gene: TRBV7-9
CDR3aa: ASSLGQGTDTEAF

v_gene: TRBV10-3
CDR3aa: AISDPKREWVGELF

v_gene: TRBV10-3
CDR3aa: AISESTGAPNEKLF

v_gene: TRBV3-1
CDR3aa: ASSTAGLPTDTQY

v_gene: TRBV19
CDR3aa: ASSRDGRVDEQF

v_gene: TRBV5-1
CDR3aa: ASSQGSSGNTIY

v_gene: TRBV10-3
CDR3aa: AISESDRADGQPQH

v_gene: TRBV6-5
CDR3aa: ASSYQGLLNTEAF

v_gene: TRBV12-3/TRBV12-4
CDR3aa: ASSRTSGGFYEQY

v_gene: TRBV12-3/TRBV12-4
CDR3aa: ASSLNRKYGETQY

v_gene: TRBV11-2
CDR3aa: ASSPSGRGNEQF

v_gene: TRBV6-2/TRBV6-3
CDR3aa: ASSYQSVVDQPQH

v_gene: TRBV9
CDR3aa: ASSVDPRYEQY

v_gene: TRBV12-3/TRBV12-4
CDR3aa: ASSPEDQGLEKLF

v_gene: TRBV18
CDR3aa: ASSRGEYEQY

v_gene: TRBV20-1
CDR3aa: SALGNSGLDNEQY

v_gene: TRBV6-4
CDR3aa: ASSDNSYNEQF

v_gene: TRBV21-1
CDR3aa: ASNPFRGNSGELF

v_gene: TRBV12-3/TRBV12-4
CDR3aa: ASSLASANEKLF

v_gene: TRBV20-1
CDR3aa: SANSGRALYEQY

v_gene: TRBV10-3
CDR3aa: AIRTGTSDTDTQY

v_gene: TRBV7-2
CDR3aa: ASSLEVLVSYEQY

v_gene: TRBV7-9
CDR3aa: ASSLSGGPGYT

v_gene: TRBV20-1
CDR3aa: SAQDAGSSYNSPLH

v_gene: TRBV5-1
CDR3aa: ASGFPGLQS

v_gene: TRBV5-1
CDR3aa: ASSLVVGQNEKLF

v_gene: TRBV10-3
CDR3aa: AIAGRQENQPQH

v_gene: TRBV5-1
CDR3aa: ASSLGSQRPSYNEQF

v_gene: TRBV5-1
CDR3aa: ASSLASSGGFEQF

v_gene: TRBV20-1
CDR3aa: SARDLQGPAYNEQF

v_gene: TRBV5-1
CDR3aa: ASSLGLAALSYEQY

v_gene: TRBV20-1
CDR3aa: SANGGGLGTDTQY

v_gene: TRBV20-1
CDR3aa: SAMKEGLSYEQY

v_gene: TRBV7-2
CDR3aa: ASSLNGHTEAF

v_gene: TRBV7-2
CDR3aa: ASSRGQIQETQY

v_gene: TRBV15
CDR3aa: ATSRMGLAGRNEQF